This record concerns one TCR beta chain sequence. Its antigen is undetermined. TCRdb's copy holds only in-frame clones and misses some; the assay was immunoSEQ multiplex PCR. The profile covers roughly 20,000 clones, with roughly four fifths appearing a single time and 3% to 4.5% taken by the ten largest. The sample originates from a study of OX40 agonist ivuxolimab in advanced cancers. Overall study: The mean age was approximately 60 years, ranging from about 23 to 79, with 80% to 85% of participants male. Therapy given before enrollment (anti-PD-1, anti-PD-L1 or anti-CTLA-4) was allowed, and 40% had some. Findings of the study overall: Relative to CD4+, CD8+ T cells held more expanded clones on average.

The germline CDR1 and CDR2 sequences are MGHRA and YSYEKL. The CDR3 is 15 residues long. V was cut by 6 bases and J by 1 base, with 15 bases left in between. The chain is built from TRBV4-1 and TRBJ1-1; D unresolved. The sample here was CD4+ or CD8+ T cells sorted from blood, taken in a trial of the OX40 agonist ivuxolimab. The clonotype originates from an adult with an advanced solid tumor such as melanoma, head and neck, liver or kidney cancer. CDR3 sequence reads: CASSQRWRQNTEAFF. The DNA of the CDR3 is TGCGCCAGCAGTCAACGGTGGCGGCAGAACACTGAAGCTTTCTTT.